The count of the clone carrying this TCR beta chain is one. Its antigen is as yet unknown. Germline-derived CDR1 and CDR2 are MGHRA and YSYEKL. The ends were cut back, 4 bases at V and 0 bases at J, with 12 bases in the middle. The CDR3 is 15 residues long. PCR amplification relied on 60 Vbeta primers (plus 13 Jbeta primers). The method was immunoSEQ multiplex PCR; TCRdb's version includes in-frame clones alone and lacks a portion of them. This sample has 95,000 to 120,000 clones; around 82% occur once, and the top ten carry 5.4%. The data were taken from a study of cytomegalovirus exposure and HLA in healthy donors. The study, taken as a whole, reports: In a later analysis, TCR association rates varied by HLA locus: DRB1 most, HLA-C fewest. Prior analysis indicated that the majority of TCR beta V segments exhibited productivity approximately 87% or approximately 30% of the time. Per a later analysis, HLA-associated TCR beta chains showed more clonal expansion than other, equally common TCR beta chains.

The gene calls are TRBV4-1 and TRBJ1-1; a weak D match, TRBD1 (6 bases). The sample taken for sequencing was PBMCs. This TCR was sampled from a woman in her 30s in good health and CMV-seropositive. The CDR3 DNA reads TGCGCCAGCAGCCCAGGACAGCTGATGAACACTGAAGCTTTCTTT. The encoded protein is CASSPGQLMNTEAFF.